Described below is a single T cell receptor (beta chain) sequence and its context. This clonotype appeared a few times. Its antigen is currently not known. No per-base quality is available; no much larger clone lies one base away. The data are from a study of T cells in Graves' hyperthyroidism and ophthalmopathy (dated by TCRdb to the late 2010s). Regarding the study in general: Peripheral blood was collected at initial diagnosis, before any treatment. A discovery cohort of about 96 patients, about 40 with Graves' ophthalmopathy and 55 to 65 with stable Graves' hyperthyroidism, was used to find distinguishing TCR V-J signatures. Prospective prediction of ophthalmopathy was tested in an independent validation cohort consisting of some 20 hyperthyroidism patients and some 16 patients who later progressed to ophthalmopathy. The 80 to 100 discovery patients were randomly divided into training and test sets at a 7:3 ratio. The study also compared thyroid tissue and blood T-cell repertoires from 6 or 7 Graves' hyperthyroidism patients. After sampling, hyperthyroidism patients received methimazole starting at 30 mg daily, and ophthalmopathy patients received high-dose intravenous methylprednisolone. TCR Vbeta CDR3 sequencing of 120 to 150 peripheral blood samples (over 40 ophthalmopathy, around 80 hyperthyroidism and roughly 17 progressor patients) is reported in the paper.

Moderately to severely active disease, a Clinical Activity Score of at least 3, a NOSPECS grade of at least 4, and a duration under 3 months were present in ophthalmopathy patients. Any patient with an uncontrolled infection, another autoimmune disease, pregnancy or lactation was excluded. Diagnoses relied on clinical symptoms, serum thyroxine and TRAb, thyroid ultrasound and orbital computed tomography. Ficoll-Paque density gradient centrifugation was used to isolate PBMCs from approximately 11 ml of fresh peripheral blood. Total RNA was extracted using Trizol reagent, and RNA quality was assessed on an Agilent 2100 Bioanalyzer. The TCR beta CDR3 regions were amplified from the RNA transcripts. For the first round of RT-PCR on the TCR CDR3, the HTBI primer set was used together with the Qiagen OneStep RT-PCR kit. The libraries were constructed in a second round of multiplex PCR and then size-selected and purified. The libraries were sequenced on an Illumina HiSeq2000 using paired-end 100 bp reads. The study's own analysis went as follows. SOAPnuke was used to process the raw data, with reads discarded if the reads contained adapters or uncalled bases, had a mean Phred below 15, or lacked an exact constant-primer or identifier match. High-quality paired reads were merged using COPE v1.2.5, and each unique nucleotide sequence was defined as a clonotype. Clonotypes were aligned to IMGT TRBV, TRBD and TRBJ reference segments using MiTCR v1.1. Only V-J combinations with frequency above 0.0001, covering 98% to 99.2% of repertoires, were analysed. The TCS score was defined as F50 (clonal expansion) divided by E x V (chaos), with BLOSUM62-based TCRdist calculated between CDR3 peptides within each V-J. Welch's t-statistics and random forest reduced some 510 V-J features to about 13, which were used in a naive Bayes classifier (R e1071). Thyroid-blood repertoire similarity was quantified with the Morisita-Horn index. The raw public reads went through TCRdb reprocessing: fastp at Q25, MiXCR clone calling, in-frame beta chains kept. For every CDR3 protein sequence, its rows merge into one entry that carries the most common genes and DNA. TCRdb's processing, not the authors', yielded these V and J calls. In this sample the table shows around 610,000 distinct CDR3 sequences, under 15% of which occur a single time. The ten largest clones represent around 4.5% of the sample.

Broader findings and caveats from the paper: In validation, the model predicted progression to ophthalmopathy a median of around 6.5 months before onset, with about 71% sensitivity and roughly 79% specificity. Sample size was not statistically predetermined, and blinding of investigators to group allocation was not performed. A model built on a 13 V-J signature distinguished ophthalmopathy from stable hyperthyroidism, reaching approximately 89% sensitivity and around 81% specificity in cross-validation and 80%/75% in testing. Blood samples also contained most of the expanded thyroid clonotypes (frequency above 0.001), which suggests that blood repertoires may reflect thyroid immune responses.

The sequenced sample was blood. This receptor was taken from a woman aged 40 to 49 with Graves' ophthalmopathy.

The CDR3 amino acid sequence is: CASSQDRIRIYEQYF. The bases are TGTGCCAGCAGCCAAGATAGGATCCGTATCTACGAGCAGTACTTC. The chain couples TRBV3-1 to TRBJ2-7, with the D gene not confidently named. V and J lose 0 bases and 3 bases, and a span of 12 bases separates them. Based on the germline V gene (reference sequence), the CDR1 and CDR2 sequences are LGHDT and YNNKEL. From the cysteine up to the phenylalanine, the CDR3 has a length of 15 residues. Kept here is only the CDR3 DNA, which spans 45 bases and is read in frame from base 1.